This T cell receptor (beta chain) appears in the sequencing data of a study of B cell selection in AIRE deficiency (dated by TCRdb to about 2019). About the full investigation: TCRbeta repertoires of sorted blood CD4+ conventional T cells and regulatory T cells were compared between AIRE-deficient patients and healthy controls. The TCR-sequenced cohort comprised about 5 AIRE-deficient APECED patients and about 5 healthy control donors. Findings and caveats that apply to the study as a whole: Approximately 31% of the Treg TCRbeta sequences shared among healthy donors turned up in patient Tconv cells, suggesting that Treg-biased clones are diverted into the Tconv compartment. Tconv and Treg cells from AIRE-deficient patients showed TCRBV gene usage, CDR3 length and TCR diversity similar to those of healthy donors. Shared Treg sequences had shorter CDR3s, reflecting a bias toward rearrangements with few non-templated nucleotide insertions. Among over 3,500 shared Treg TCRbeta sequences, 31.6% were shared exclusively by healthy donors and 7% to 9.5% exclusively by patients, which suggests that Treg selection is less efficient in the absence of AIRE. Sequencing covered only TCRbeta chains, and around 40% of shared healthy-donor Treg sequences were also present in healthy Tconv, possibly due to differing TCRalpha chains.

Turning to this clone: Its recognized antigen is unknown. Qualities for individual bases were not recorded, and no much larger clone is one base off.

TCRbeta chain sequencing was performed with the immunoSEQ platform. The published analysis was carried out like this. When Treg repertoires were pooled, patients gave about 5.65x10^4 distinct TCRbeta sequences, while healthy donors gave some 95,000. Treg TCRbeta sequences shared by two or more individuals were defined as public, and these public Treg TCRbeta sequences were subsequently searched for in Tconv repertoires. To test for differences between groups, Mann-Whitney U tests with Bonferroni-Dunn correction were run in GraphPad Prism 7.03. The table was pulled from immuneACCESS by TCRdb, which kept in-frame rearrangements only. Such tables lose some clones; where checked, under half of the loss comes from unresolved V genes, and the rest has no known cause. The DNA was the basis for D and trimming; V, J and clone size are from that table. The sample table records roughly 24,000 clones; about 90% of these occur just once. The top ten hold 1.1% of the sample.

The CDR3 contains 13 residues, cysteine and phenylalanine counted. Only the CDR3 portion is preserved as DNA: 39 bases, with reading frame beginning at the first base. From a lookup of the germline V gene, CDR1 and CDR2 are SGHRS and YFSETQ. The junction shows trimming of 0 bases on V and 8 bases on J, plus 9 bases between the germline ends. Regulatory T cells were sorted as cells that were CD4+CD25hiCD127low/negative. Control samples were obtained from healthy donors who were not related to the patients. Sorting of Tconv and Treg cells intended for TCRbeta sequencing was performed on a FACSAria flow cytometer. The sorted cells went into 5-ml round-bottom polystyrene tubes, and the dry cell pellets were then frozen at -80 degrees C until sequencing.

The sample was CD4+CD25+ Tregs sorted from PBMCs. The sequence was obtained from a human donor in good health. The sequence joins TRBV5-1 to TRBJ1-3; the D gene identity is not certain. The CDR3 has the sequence CASSLEPRDTIYF. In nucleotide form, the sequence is TGCGCCAGCAGCTTGGAGCCGCGGGACACCATATATTTT.